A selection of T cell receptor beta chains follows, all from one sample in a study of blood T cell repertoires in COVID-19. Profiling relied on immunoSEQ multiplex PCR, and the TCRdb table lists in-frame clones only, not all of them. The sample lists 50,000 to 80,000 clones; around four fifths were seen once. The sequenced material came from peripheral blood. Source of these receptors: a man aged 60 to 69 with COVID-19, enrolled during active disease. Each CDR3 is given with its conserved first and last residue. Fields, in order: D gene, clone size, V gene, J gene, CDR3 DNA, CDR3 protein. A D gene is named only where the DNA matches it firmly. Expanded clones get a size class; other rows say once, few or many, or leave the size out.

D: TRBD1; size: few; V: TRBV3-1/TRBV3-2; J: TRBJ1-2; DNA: TGTGCCAGCAGTCCAACGAGTACAGGGGGCTATGGCTACACCTTC; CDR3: CASSPTSTGGYGYTF
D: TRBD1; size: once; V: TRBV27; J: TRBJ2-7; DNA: TGTGCCAGCGGAGCCCGACAGGGTATCTACGAGCAGTACTTC; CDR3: CASGARQGIYEQYF
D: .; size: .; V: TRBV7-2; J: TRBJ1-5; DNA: TGTGCCAGCAGCCCATATGGTACGGGTCAGCCCCAGCATTTT; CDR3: CASSPYGTGQPQHF
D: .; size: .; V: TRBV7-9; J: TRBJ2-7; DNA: TGTGCCAGCAGATCCCCCGGGACATCCCTCGGGGAGCAGTACTTC; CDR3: CASRSPGTSLGEQYF
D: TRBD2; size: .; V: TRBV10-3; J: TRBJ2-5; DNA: TGTGCCATCAGTGATCGGACTAGCGGGGGCGAGACCCAGTACTTC; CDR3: CAISDRTSGGETQYF
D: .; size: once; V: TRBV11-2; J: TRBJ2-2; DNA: TGTGCCAGCAGCTTAGATTTCTTGCAGGGGAACACCGGGGAGCTGTTTTTT; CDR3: CASSLDFLQGNTGELFF
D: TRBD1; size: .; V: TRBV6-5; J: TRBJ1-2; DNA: TGTGCCACCAAAGCCGCCGGGACAGGGGTGGGCTACACCTTC; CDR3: CATKAAGTGVGYTF
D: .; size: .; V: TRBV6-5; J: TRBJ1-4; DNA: TGTGCCAGCACCCCAACAGCAGCTAATGAAAAACTGTTTTTT; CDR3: CASTPTAANEKLFF
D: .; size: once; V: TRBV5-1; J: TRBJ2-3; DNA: TGCGCCAGCAGCTTGTGGACAGACACAGATACGCAGTATTTT; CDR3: CASSLWTDTDTQYF
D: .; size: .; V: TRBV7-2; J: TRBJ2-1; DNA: TGTGCCAGCAGCGGGGACTTTGGTGCCAATGAGCAGTTCTTC; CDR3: CASSGDFGANEQFF
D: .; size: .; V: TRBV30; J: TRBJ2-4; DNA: TGTGCCTGGAGTGTGGGCGGGCGGCCCAAAAACATTCAGTACTTC; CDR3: CAWSVGGRPKNIQYF
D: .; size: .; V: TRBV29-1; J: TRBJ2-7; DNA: TGCAGCGTTGAACTGGACAGCTTGGACGAGCAGTACTTC; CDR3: CSVELDSLDEQYF
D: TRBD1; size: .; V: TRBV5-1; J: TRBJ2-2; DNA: TGCGCCAGCAGCGTGACAGGGCTTCGAACCGGGGAGCTGTTTTTT; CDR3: CASSVTGLRTGELFF
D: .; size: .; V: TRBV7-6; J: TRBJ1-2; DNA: TGTGCCAGCAGTGAGGGAGGTGGCTACACCTTC; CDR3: CASSEGGGYTF
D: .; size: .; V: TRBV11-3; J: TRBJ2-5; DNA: TGTGCCAGCAGCCACCGGGGGACCATCCGAGAGACCCAGTACTTC; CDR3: CASSHRGTIRETQYF
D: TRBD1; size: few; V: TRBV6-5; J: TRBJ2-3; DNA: TGTGCCAGCATGGTTACAGGGGGTGCGGATACGCAGTATTTT; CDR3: CASMVTGGADTQYF
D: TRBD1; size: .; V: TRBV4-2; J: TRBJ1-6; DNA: TGTGCCAGCAGCCAAGTCTCGGACAGGGTATATAATTCACCCCTCCACTTT; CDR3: CASSQVSDRVYNSPLHF
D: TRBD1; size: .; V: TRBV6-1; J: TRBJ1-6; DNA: TGTGCCAGCAGTGAAAGTGTCAGGGGGAAATCACCCCTCCACTTT; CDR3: CASSESVRGKSPLHF
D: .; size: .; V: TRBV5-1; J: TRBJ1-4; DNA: TGCGCCAGCAGCTTGTTCCCAGGGGATCGGGGTGAAAAACTGTTTTTT; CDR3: CASSLFPGDRGEKLFF
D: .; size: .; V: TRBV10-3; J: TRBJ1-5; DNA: TGTGCCATCAGTGGGGGAGAGGGTCAGCCCCAGCATTTT; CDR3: CAISGGEGQPQHF
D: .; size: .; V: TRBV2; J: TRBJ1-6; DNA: TGTGCCAGCAGTAACCTCGCGGTTATCAATAATTCACCCCTCCACTTT; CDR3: CASSNLAVINNSPLHF
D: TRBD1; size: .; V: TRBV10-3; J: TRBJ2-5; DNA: TGTGCCATCAGTGGTGTCACAGGGGGATATTTAGAGACCCAGTACTTC; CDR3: CAISGVTGGYLETQYF
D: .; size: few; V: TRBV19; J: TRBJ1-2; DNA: TGTGCCAGTAGTATAACGAACAGAGCTAACTATGGCTACACCTTC; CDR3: CASSITNRANYGYTF
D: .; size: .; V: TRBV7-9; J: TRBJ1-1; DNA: TGTGCCAGCAGCTTAACGATAGACACTGAAGCTTTCTTT; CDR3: CASSLTIDTEAFF
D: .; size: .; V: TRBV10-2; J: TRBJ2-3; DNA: TGCGCCAGCAGCTCGACGGGGGATACGCAGTATTTT; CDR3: CASSSTGDTQYF
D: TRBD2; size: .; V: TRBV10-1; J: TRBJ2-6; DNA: TGCGCCAGCAGTCTACCTCCGGGACTAGTTGGGGCCAACGTCCTGACTTTC; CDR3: CASSLPPGLVGANVLTF
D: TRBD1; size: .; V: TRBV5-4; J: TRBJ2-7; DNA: TGTGCCAGCAGCTTGGATCCGGGGACAGGCGACTACGAGCAGTACTTC; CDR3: CASSLDPGTGDYEQYF
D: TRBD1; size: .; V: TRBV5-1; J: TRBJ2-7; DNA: TGCGCCAGCAGCTTCGGACAGGGACCCTACGAGCAGTACTTC; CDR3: CASSFGQGPYEQYF
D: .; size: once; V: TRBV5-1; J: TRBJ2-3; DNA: TGCGCCAGCAGCTTGGGTCCGGGAGCCACAGATACGCAGTATTTT; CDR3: CASSLGPGATDTQYF
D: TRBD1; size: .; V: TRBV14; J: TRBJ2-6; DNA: TGTGCCAGCAGTTTAATAAGGACAGGGTTAAGGTCTGGGGCCAACGTCCTGACTTTC; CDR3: CASSLIRTGLRSGANVLTF
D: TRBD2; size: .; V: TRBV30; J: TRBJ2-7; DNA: TGTGCCTGTGCTAGCGGGAGCTCCTACGAGCAGTACTTC; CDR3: CACASGSSYEQYF
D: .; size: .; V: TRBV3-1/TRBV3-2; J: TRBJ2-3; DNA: TGTGCCAGCAGCCAAATTACAGCTGGCACAGATACGCAGTATTTT; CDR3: CASSQITAGTDTQYF
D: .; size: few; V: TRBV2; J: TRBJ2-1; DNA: TGTGCCAGCAGTGTTCGAGCGCCTGGTTCCTACAATGAGCAGTTCTTC; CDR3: CASSVRAPGSYNEQFF
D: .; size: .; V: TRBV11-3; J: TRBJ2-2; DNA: TGTGCCAGCAGCCGGGACTTTAACACCGGGGAGCTGTTTTTT; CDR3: CASSRDFNTGELFF
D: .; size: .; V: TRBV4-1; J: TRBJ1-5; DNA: TGCGCCAGCAGCCAAGGTACGGGGAACAGAGGTCAGCCCCAGCATTTT; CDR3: CASSQGTGNRGQPQHF
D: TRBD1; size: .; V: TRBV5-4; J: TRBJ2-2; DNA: TGTGCCAGCAGCCGGGACAGGGCTTACGGGGAGCTGTTTTTT; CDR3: CASSRDRAYGELFF
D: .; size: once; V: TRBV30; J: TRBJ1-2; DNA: TGTGCCTGGAGTAAACAGAGATATGGCTACACCTTC; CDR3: CAWSKQRYGYTF
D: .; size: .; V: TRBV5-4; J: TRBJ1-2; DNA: TGTGCCAGCAGCTTGGACGGACTCTATGGCTACACCTTC; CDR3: CASSLDGLYGYTF
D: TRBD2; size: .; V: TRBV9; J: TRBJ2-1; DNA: TGTGCCAGCAGCGTAGAGGCGGGAGCGTACGATGAGCAGTTCTTC; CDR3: CASSVEAGAYDEQFF
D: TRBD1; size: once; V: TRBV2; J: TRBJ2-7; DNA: TGTGCCAGCAGTGAAGCGCTCGGGGACAGACTCCTCTCCTACGAGCAGTACTTC; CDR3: CASSEALGDRLLSYEQYF
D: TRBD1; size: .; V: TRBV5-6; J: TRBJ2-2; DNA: TGTGCCAGCAGCGTAGACAGGGCAGGTCGCACCGGGGAGCTGTTTTTT; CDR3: CASSVDRAGRTGELFF
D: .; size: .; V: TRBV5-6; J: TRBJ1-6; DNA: TGTGCCAGCAGCTTTCCAGCCGGGGGGGATAATTCACCCCTCCACTTT; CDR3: CASSFPAGGDNSPLHF
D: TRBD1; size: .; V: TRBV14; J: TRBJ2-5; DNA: TGTGCCAGCAGCCCTCAGGGGGTCAGGGAGACCCAGTACTTC; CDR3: CASSPQGVRETQYF
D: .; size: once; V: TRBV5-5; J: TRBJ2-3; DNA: TGTGCCAGCAGCCCCGGAGTAGATACGCAGTATTTT; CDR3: CASSPGVDTQYF
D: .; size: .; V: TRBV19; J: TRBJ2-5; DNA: TGTGCCAGTAGTAAAGCGGGCCGTCAAGAGACCCAGTACTTC; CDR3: CASSKAGRQETQYF
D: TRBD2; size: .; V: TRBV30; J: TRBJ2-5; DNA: TGTGCCTGTTCTCCGGGGGGGCTCGGCGAGACCCAGTACTTC; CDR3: CACSPGGLGETQYF
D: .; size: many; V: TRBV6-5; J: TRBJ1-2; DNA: TGTGCCGCTAGCGGGACACTTGGCTACACCTTC; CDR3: CAASGTLGYTF
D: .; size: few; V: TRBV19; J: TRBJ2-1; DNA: TGTGCCAGTAGTGCCCGGCCGGGATTGCAGTTCTTC; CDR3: CASSARPGLQFF
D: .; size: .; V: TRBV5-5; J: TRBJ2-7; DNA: TGTGCCAGCAGCTTGGTGCCGGGTCCCTACGAGCAGTACTTC; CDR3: CASSLVPGPYEQYF
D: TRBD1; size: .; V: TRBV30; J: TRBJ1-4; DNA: TGTGCCTGGAGGACTCGGAAGGGGGCTTCTAATGAAAAACTGTTTTTT; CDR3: CAWRTRKGASNEKLFF
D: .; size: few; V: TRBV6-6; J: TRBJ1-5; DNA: TGTGCCAGCAGGGGCCAGGGGACGTTCCGGAATCAGCCCCAGCATTTT; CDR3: CASRGQGTFRNQPQHF